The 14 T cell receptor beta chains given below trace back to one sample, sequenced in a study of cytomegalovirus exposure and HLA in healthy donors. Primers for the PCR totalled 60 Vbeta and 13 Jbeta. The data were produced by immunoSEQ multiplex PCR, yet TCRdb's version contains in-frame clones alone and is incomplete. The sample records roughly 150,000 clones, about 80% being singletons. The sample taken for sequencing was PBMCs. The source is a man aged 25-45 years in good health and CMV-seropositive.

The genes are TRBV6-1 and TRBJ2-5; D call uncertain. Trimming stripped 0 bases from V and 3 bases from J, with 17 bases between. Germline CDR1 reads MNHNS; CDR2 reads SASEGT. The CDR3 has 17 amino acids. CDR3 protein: CASSEAPYYQNKETQYF. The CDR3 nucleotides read TGTGCCAGCAGTGAAGCGCCGTATTACCAGAACAAAGAGACCCAGTACTTC.

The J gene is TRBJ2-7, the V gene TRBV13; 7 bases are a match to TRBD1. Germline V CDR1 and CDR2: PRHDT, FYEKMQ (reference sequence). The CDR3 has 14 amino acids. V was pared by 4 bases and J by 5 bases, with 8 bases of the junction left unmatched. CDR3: CASSSRDSRNEQYF. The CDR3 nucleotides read TGTGCCAGCAGCTCCCGGGACAGTCGAAACGAGCAGTACTTC.

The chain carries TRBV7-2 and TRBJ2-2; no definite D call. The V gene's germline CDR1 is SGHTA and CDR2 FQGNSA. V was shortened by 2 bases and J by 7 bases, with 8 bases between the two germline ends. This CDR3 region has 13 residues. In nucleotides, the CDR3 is TGTGCCAGCAGCTTATGGAGCTTCGGGGAGCTGTTTTTT. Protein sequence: CASSLWSFGELFF.

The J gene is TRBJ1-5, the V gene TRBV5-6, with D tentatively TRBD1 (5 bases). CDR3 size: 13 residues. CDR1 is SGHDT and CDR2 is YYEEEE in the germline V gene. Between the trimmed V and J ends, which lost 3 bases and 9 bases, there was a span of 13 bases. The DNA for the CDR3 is TGTGCCAGCAGCTCACAGGCGGTGGGGCCCCAGCATTTT. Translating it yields CASSSQAVGPQHF.

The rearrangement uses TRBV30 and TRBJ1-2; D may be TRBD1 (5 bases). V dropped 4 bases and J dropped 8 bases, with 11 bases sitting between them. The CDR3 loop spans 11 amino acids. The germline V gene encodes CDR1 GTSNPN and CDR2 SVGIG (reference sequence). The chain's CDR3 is CAWTGTWGYTF. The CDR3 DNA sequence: TGTGCCTGGACCGGGACTTGGGGCTACACCTTC.

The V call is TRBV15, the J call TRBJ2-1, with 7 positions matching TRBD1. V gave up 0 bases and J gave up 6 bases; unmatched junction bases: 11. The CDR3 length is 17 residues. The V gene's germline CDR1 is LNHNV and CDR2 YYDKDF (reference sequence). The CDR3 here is CATSRDIKGARSNEQFF. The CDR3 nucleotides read TGTGCCACCAGCAGAGATATAAAGGGGGCGCGAAGCAATGAGCAGTTCTTC.

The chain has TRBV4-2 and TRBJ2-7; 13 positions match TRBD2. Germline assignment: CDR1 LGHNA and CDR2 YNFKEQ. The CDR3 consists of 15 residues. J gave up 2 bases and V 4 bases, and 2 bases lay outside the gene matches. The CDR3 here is CASSPGTSGTYEQYF. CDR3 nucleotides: TGTGCCAGCAGCCCGGGGACTAGCGGGACCTACGAGCAGTACTTC.

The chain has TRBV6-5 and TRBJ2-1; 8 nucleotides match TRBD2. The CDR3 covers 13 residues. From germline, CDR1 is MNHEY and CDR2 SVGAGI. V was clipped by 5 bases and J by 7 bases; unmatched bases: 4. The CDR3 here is CASSREGGNEQFF. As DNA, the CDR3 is TGTGCCAGCAGTCGGGAGGGGGGTAATGAGCAGTTCTTC.

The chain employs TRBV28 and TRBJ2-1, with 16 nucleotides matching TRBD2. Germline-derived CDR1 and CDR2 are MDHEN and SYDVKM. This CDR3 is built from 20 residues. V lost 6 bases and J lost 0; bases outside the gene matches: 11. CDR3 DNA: TGTGCCAGCAGCTCGCCGGGACTAGCGGGGGGGTATGGCTCCTACAATGAGCAGTTCTTC. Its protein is CASSSPGLAGGYGSYNEQFF.

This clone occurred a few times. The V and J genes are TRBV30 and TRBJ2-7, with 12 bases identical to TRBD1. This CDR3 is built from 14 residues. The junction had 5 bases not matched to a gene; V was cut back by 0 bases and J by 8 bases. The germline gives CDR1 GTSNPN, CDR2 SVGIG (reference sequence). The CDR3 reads CAWSVLGTGGKQYF. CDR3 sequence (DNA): TGTGCCTGGAGTGTACTAGGGACAGGGGGCAAGCAGTACTTC.

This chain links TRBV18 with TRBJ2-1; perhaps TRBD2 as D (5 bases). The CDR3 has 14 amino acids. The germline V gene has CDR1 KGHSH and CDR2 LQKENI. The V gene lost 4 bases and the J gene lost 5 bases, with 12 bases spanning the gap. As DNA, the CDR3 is TGTGCCAGCTCACGGTCTAGCTCGAACAATGAGCAGTTCTTC. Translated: CASSRSSSNNEQFF.

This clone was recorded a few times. The CDR3 bases are TGTGCCAGCAGCGCCAGCGGGGGGGCCCCCGGGGAGCTGTTTTTT. Its protein is CASSASGGAPGELFF. This chain uses TRBV9 with TRBJ2-2; 10 bases align to TRBD2. V shed 3 bases and J 6 bases; nucleotides not matched to a gene: 5. This CDR3 contains 15 residues. Germline loops: CDR1 SGDLS, CDR2 YYNGEE.

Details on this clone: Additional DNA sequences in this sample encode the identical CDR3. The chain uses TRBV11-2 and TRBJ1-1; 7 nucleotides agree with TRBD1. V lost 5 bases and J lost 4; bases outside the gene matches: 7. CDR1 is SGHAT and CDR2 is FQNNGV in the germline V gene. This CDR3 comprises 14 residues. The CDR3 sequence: CASSLQGGGTEAFF. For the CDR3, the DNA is TGTGCCAGCAGCCTTCAGGGGGGCGGCACTGAAGCTTTCTTT.

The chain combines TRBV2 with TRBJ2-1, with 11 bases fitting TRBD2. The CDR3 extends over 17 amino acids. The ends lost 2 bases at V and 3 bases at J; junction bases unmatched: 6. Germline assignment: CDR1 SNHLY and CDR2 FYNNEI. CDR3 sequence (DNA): TGTGCCAGCAGTGAACCTGAGACTAGCGGGGACTACAATGAGCAGTTCTTC. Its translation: CASSEPETSGDYNEQFF.